The 9 T cell receptor beta chains below were found in one sample sequenced in a study of blood T cell repertoires in COVID-19. The protocol was immunoSEQ multiplex PCR, while the TCRdb copy is restricted to in-frame clones and leaves out a portion. The table lists 230,000 or so clones, 75% to 85% of them singletons. Sequenced: peripheral blood. These receptors were collected from a middle-aged woman who had recovered from COVID-19.

This chain links TRBV4-3 with TRBJ1-2; 7 bases fit TRBD1. CDR1 is LGHNA and CDR2 is YSLEER in the germline V gene. This CDR3 region has 17 residues. V gave up 1 base and J gave up 5 bases; unmatched junction bases: 13. CDR3 residues: CASSQVPQGSKGYGYTF. The CDR3, as DNA: TGCGCCAGCAGCCAAGTCCCACAGGGGTCTAAGGGATATGGCTACACCTTC.

The chain has TRBV18 and TRBJ2-7, with 8 bases identical to TRBD1. In germline, CDR1 is KGHSH, CDR2 LQKENI. This CDR3 has 15 amino acids. V was pared by 4 bases and J by 4 bases, with 9 bases of the junction left unmatched. The CDR3 bases are TGTGCCAGCTCACGACGGACAGGGCAGCAGTACGAGCAGTACTTC. Amino acids: CASSRRTGQQYEQYF.

Only one count was recorded for this clone. The chain recombines TRBV6-2 or TRBV6-3 with TRBJ2-1; D is undetermined. The CDR3 covers 17 residues. Per the germline V gene, CDR1 is MNHEY and CDR2 is SVGEGT. V was cut by 2 bases and J by 1 base, with 15 bases left in between. The DNA for the CDR3 is TGTGCCAGCAGTTACAATCAACCCGGGTTGTCCTACAATGAGCAGTTCTTC. It codes for CASSYNQPGLSYNEQFF.

The J gene is TRBJ2-2, the V gene TRBV5-1; possible D gene TRBD2, 5 bases. This CDR3 spans 13 amino acids. CDR1 is SGHRS, CDR2 YFSETQ, per germline. V was shortened by 5 bases and J by 7 bases, with 12 bases between the two germline ends. The CDR3, as DNA: TGCGCCAGCAGTCTGGGGAGTAACGGGGAGCTGTTTTTT. Its translation: CASSLGSNGELFF.

This clone appeared many times. The genes are TRBV7-9 and TRBJ1-4; 8 bases map to TRBD1. The CDR3 sequence is 16 residues long. With 5 bases clipped from V and 4 bases from J, the junction kept 9 bases outside the gene matches. In germline, CDR1 is SEHNR, CDR2 FQNEAQ (reference sequence). The CDR3 DNA sequence: TGTGCCAGCAGCCTTCTTACAGGGGGACTTAATGAAAAACTGTTTTTT. Its translation is CASSLLTGGLNEKLFF.

This chain connects TRBV2 to TRBJ2-5; D may be TRBD2 (5 bases). Germline V gene lookup returns CDR1 SNHLY and CDR2 FYNNEI. CDR3 length: 16 amino acids. V lost 6 bases and J lost 3, with 20 bases in between. CDR3 loop: CASSELEGSRKETQYF. The CDR3 coding sequence is TGTGCCAGCAGCGAACTAGAGGGTTCTCGAAAAGAGACCCAGTACTTC.

V gene TRBV19 combines with J gene TRBJ1-6; tentative D call: TRBD1 (6 bases). The CDR3 runs to 15 residues. With 5 bases removed from V and 11 bases from J, the gap between germline ends came to 19 bases. The germline V gene has CDR1 LNHDA and CDR2 SQIVND (reference sequence). CDR3 sequence (DNA): TGTGCCAGTAGTGTCGGGACAAAGGCCGGGGCACCCCTCCACTTT. Translation: CASSVGTKAGAPLHF.

The V gene is TRBV5-8, the J gene TRBJ1-5, with D maybe TRBD1 (5 bases). The CDR3 is 13 residues long. In germline, CDR1 is SGHTS, CDR2 YDEGEE. The V end lost 3 bases, the J end lost 7 bases, and 11 bases lay between the germline ends. The DNA for the CDR3 is TGTGCCAGCAGCTACAGGTTTCAACAGCCCCAGCATTTT. Its translation: CASSYRFQQPQHF.

This clone has a single count. The chain employs TRBV10-3 and TRBJ2-6; the D gene is possibly TRBD1 (5 bases). The CDR3 runs to 14 residues. The germline V gene encodes CDR1 ENHRY and CDR2 SYGVKD. Trimming stripped 4 bases from V and 3 bases from J, with 7 bases between. The DNA of the CDR3 is TGTGCCATCAGTGTCGACAGTGGGGCCAACGTCCTGACTTTC. Translation: CAISVDSGANVLTF.